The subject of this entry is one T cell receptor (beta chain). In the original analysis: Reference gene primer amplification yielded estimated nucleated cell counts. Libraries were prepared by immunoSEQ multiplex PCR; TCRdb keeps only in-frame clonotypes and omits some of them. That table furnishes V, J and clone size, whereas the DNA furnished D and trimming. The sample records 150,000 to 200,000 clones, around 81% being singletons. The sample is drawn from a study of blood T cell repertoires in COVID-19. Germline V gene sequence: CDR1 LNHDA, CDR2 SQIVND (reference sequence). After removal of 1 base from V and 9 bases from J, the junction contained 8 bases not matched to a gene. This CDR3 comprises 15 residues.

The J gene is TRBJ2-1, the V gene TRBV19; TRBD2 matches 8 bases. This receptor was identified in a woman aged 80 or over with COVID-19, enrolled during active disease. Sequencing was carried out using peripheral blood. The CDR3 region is CASSIAEREFGEQFF. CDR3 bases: TGTGCCAGTAGTATAGCGGAGCGGGAGTTTGGTGAGCAGTTCTTC.